Described below is a single T cell receptor (beta chain) sequence and its context. This specimen comes from a study of blood T cell repertoires in COVID-19. At the level of the study: Samples representing acute and convalescent COVID-19 were sourced from the United States, Italy and Spain.

V lost 1 base and J 7 bases, leaving 13 bases between the germline ends. The CDR3 loop spans 13 amino acids. Germline loops: CDR1 SQVTM, CDR2 ANQGSEA. Profiled with immunoSEQ multiplex PCR; TCRdb holds only in-frame clones, not every one. The sample includes about 250,000 clones, roughly 85% of them seen just once. V and J are TRBV29-1 and TRBJ1-2; TRBD1 might be the D (6 bases). The specimen was peripheral blood. This TCR came from a man aged 18 to 30 with active or convalescent COVID-19. CDR3 amino acids: CSVEGDTKAGYTF. Written as DNA, the CDR3 is TGCAGCGTTGAAGGGGACACAAAGGCTGGCTACACCTTC.